This paragraph covers one T cell receptor beta chain sequence. Its antigen is not known. This sample is part of a study of T cell responses to AZD1222 COVID-19 vaccine. The study's findings and limits: No repertoire was sampled before or during the peak T cell response, only after it.

The data were produced by immunoSEQ multiplex PCR, yet TCRdb's version contains in-frame clones alone and is incomplete. The profile shows 150,000 to 200,000 clones, around 90% of them singletons. Second-dose intervals of approximately 4 or approximately 12 weeks were pooled. The origin of this receptor is an adult who received the AZD1222 COVID-19 vaccine. Here the sequenced sample was peripheral blood, taken 28 days after the second AZD1222 dose.

This chain's CDR3 is CASSYSRLGGFAYEQYF. The CDR3 bases are TGTGCCAGCAGCTATTCGAGGCTGGGTGGGTTCGCCTACGAGCAGTACTTC. The chain carries TRBV7-9 and TRBJ2-7; no clear D gene. Trimming took off 4 bases at V and 2 bases at J, with 21 bases between the two ends. Germline values: CDR1 SEHNR, CDR2 FQNEAQ (reference sequence). The CDR3 totals 17 residues.